This T cell receptor (beta chain) was sequenced for a study of CD8 T cells in Susac syndrome. With random hexamers, reverse transcription was performed on about 0.5 to 1 ug of RNA. The TCR beta CDR3 was amplified by immunoSEQ multiplex PCR across 54 Vbeta, 13 Jbeta. A single record per CDR3 protein comes from TCRdb applying MiXCR to the immunoSEQ multiplex PCR reads. The sample contains over 95,000 distinct CDR3 sequences, 80% to 95% of which appear only once. FACS enriched CD8+ TEMRA cells, while bulk CD8+ and CD4+ were negatively isolated. Germline CDR1 reads LNHDA; CDR2 reads SQIVND (reference sequence). V dropped 1 base and J dropped 13 bases, with 19 bases sitting between them. The CDR3 loop spans 14 amino acids.

The chain carries TRBV19 and TRBJ1-1, with a weak D call TRBD1 (5 bases). The source of this sequence is a human donor in good health. The sample comprised CD8+ T cells from PBMCs. CDR3 in DNA: TGTGCCAGTAGTATAGGGCCACGGGGCCTCCCCGATTTCTTT. Translating it yields CASSIGPRGLPDFF.